The 6 T cell receptor beta chains below all came from one sample that was sequenced in a study of blood T cells in healthy people across ages. A second about 7 to 12 cycle PCR used barcoded and J-beta primers. TCRdb used MiXCR to reprocess the 5' RACE reads, holding one entry per CDR3 protein. The table records roughly 1,000,000 distinct CDR3 sequences, about 25% of them present only once. The data were also submitted as part of a second study, on T cells of mothers and their children.

Sequencing used blood. The receptors come from a girl aged 2 to 9 in good health.

The chain combines TRBV6-6 with TRBJ2-1, with 10 bases identical to TRBD2. The J call may be in error: the DNA end matches TRBJ2-7 better. Germline lookup yields CDR1 MNHNY and CDR2 SVGAGI (reference sequence). This CDR3 spans 15 amino acids. CDR3 residues: CASSKTSGIPYEQYF. The CDR3 bases are TGTGCCAGCAGTAAAACTAGCGGGATCCCCTACGAGCAGTACTTC.

This chain connects TRBV7-8 to TRBJ2-5, with TRBD2 matching over 7 bases. Judging by the DNA end, TRBJ2-7 fits better; the J call may be wrong. The CDR3 sequence is 16 residues long. CDR1 is SGHVS and CDR2 is FQNEAQ in the germline V gene. CDR3 loop: CASSATAGWVSDEQYF. The CDR3 nucleotides read TGTGCCAGCAGCGCGACAGCGGGATGGGTCAGCGACGAGCAGTACTTC.

This clonotype has more than one count but fewer than ten. The rearrangement links TRBV24-1 to TRBJ2-7; 10 bases align to TRBD1. With 4 bases clipped from V and 5 bases from J, the junction kept 7 bases outside the gene matches. The CDR3 is 15 amino acids. CDR1 is KGHDR and CDR2 is SFDVKD in the germline V gene. CDR3 in amino acids: CATSDPGTGADEQYF. The CDR3 nucleotides are TGTGCCACCAGTGACCCCGGGACAGGGGCGGACGAGCAGTACTTC.

This clonotype was detected only a few times. The chain joins TRBV7-2 to TRBJ1-4; 8 bases agree with TRBD1. CDR3 length: 13 residues. J was trimmed by 8 bases and V by 5 bases; bases with no gene match: 4. CDR1 SGHTA and CDR2 FQGNSA come from the germline V gene. For the CDR3, the DNA is TGTGCCAGCAGCGGGGACAGGCGGGAAAAACTGTTTTTT. This translates into CASSGDRREKLFF.

This clonotype has more than one count but fewer than ten. The rearrangement links TRBV29-1 to TRBJ1-3; D is undetermined. The CDR3 loop spans 16 amino acids. The germline gives CDR1 SQVTM, CDR2 ANQGSEA. Trimming took off 0 bases at V and 0 bases at J, with 12 bases between the two ends. The DNA of the CDR3 is TGCAGCGTTGAAGATCTGGGCGATCTCTCTGGAAACACCATATATTTT. It is translated as CSVEDLGDLSGNTIYF. The whole variable domain, filled in from reference TRBV29-1 and TRBJ1-3, reads SAVISQKPSRDICQRGTSLTIQCQVDSQVTMMFWYRQQPGQSLTLIATANQGSEATYESGFVIDKFPISRPNLTFSTLTVSNMSPEDSSIYLCSVEDLGDLSGNTIYFGEGSWLTVV.

This chain joins TRBV29-1 and TRBJ1-6; maybe TRBD1 (5 bases). The CDR3 covers 12 residues. Germline lookup yields CDR1 SQVTM and CDR2 ANQGSEA. V lost 8 bases and J lost 10, with 15 bases in between. The CDR3: CSPQGGGSPLHF. Written as DNA, the CDR3 is TGCAGCCCCCAGGGAGGTGGCTCACCCCTCCACTTT.